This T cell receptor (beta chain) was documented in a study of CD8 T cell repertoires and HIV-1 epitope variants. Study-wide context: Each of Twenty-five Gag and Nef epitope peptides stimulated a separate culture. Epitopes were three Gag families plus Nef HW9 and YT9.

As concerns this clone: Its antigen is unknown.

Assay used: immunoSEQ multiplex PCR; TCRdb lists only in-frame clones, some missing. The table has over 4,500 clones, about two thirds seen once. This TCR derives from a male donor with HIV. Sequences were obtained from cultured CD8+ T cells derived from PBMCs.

The CDR3 DNA follows: TGCAGCGCGAGGACAGGGGACACTGAAGCTTTCTTT. Its translation is CSARTGDTEAFF. The genes are TRBV29-1 and TRBJ1-1, with 9 bases that match TRBD1. The germline V gene has CDR1 SQVTM and CDR2 ANQGSEA. This CDR3 is built from 12 residues. With V trimmed by 7 bases and J by 3 bases, 3 bases remained unmatched.